This T cell receptor beta chain derives from a study of CD8 T cells in Susac syndrome. This clonotype appeared a single time. Trimming removed 7 bases from V and 6 bases from J, with 10 bases in between. Germline lookup yields CDR1 SNHLY and CDR2 FYNNEI. The CDR3 spans 11 residues. cDNA came from approximately 0.5 to 1 ug RNA primed by random hexamers. The TCR beta CDR3 was amplified by immunoSEQ multiplex PCR across 54 Vbeta, 13 Jbeta. TCRdb reprocessed the immunoSEQ multiplex PCR reads via MiXCR and lists one record per CDR3 protein. The sample holds tens of thousands of distinct CDR3 sequences, approximately 94% seen once.

The sample taken for sequencing was CD8+ T cells from PBMCs. This receptor was identified in a human donor in good health. The chain links TRBV2 to TRBJ2-7; D is perhaps TRBD1 (5 bases). The CDR3 DNA reads TGTGCCAGCACAGGGTTCGGCGAGCAGTACTTC. Translated: CASTGFGEQYF.